This T cell receptor beta chain was obtained from a study of CD4 T cells in relation to SARS-CoV-2 and coronaviruses. Overall study findings and caveats: In around two thirds of donors, memory CD4+ clonotypes crossrecognized SARS-CoV-2 and at least one common cold coronavirus spike.

The CDR3 is 15 residues long. The V end lost 5 bases, the J end lost 2 bases, and 10 bases lay between the germline ends. The germline gives CDR1 SGHTA, CDR2 FQGTGA. Before the COVID-19 pandemic, during about 2010-2018, CD4+ T cells were taken from unexposed donors. Libraries were prepared by immunoSEQ multiplex PCR; TCRdb keeps only in-frame clonotypes and omits some of them. This sample has about 59,000 clones, with around 86% found just once. About this clone itself: Its target is not known.

The chain recombines TRBV7-3 with TRBJ1-6; D unresolved. The receptor's source is a human donor in good health. The sequencing sample was made of memory CD4+ T cells from PBMCs. CDR3 DNA sequence: TGTGCCAGCAGCCCGACCAGCCCCTATAATTCACCCCTCCACTTT. Its protein is CASSPTSPYNSPLHF.